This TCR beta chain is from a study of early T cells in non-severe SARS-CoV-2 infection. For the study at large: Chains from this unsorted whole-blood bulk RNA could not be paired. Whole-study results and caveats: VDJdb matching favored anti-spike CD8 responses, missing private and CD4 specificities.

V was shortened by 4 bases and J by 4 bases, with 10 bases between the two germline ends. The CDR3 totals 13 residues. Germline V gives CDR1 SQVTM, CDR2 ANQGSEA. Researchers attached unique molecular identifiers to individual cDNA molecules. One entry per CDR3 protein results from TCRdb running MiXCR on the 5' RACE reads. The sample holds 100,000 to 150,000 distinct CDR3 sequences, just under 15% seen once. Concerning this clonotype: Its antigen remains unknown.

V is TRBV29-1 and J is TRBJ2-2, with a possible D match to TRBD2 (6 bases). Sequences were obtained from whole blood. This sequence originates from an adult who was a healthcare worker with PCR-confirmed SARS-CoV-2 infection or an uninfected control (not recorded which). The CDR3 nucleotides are TGCAGCGTTGGGCGGGGTGGCACCGGGGAGCTGTTTTTT. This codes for CSVGRGGTGELFF.